The T cell receptor beta chain described here comes from a study of monozygotic twins with inflammatory bowel disease. General study points: The data gave no support to a single strong IBD-associated signal or clonotype. A reduction in TCRbeta diversity (inverse Simpson) was seen in IBD patients relative to healthy co-twins.

With regard to this clonotype: As yet, its antigen is unknown.

Germline assignment: CDR1 MDHEN and CDR2 SYDVKM. The CDR3 sequence is 14 residues long. TCRdb re-called the 5' RACE reads and shows each CDR3 protein once, DNA omitted. The listing contains approximately 400,000 distinct CDR3 sequences. Collection yielded approximately 2.6 ml of blood per donor. Whole blood served as the source of total RNA, and no T cell sorting took place. V and J are TRBV28 and TRBJ1-1; TCRdb names TRBD1, which stays unverified in the absence of DNA. The sequenced sample consisted of blood. The receptor was isolated from a human donor with ulcerative colitis or Crohn's disease, or a healthy co-twin of an affected twin (not recorded which). CDR3 region: CASRSGQLNTEAFF.